The 26 T cell receptor beta chains reported below all come from one sample, sequenced in a study of regulatory T cells in long-lasting Graves disease (dated by TCRdb to the early 2020s). The sample's time point label, in plain terms: persistent/refractory GD, antithyroid drugs over 5 years with positive TRAb. RNA was extracted from PBMCs in TRIzol for both TCR sequencing and RNA sequencing. The library came from multiplex PCR. The sequencer was an Illumina HiSeq 4000. CDR3 regions were amplified by Arm-PCR with iRepertoire HTBI primers to construct TCR beta libraries. TCRdb cleaned the public reads at Q25 with fastp, built clones with MiXCR and kept in-frame beta chains. Rows are unified per CDR3 protein, each entry keeping the most common DNA and genes. Here the sample has about 340,000 distinct CDR3 sequences; roughly a fifth occur a single time. The ten largest clones take up just under 30% of the sample.

The sample was peripheral blood mononuclear cells (PBMCs), taken when the disease was refractory, from a patient treated with antithyroid drugs. These receptors were taken from a female donor with Graves disease.

This clonotype appeared a few times. The genes are TRBV18 and TRBJ1-1, with no clear D. Germline V gene lookup returns CDR1 KGHSH and CDR2 LQKENI. The CDR3 loop spans 14 amino acids. Trimming removed 1 base from V and 1 base from J, with 7 bases in between. The CDR3 bases are TGTGCCAGCTCACCACGCGGGCAGAACACTGAAGCTTTCTTT. It encodes CASSPRGQNTEAFF. The entire variable domain, with the rest obtained from reference TRBV18 and TRBJ1-1, is as follows: NAGVMQNPRHLVRRRGQEARLRCSPMKGHSHVYWYRQLPEEGLKFMVYLQKENIIDESGMPKERFSAEFPKEGPSILRIQQVVRGDSAAYFCASSPRGQNTEAFFGQGTRLTVV.

Ten or more counts support this clonotype. This sequence joins TRBV11-1 and TRBJ2-5, with 7 bases that match TRBD1. This CDR3 is 15 amino acids long. V lost 3 bases to trimming and J lost 1 base; unmatched junction nucleotides: 5. The V gene's germline CDR1 is SGHAT and CDR2 FQDESV (reference sequence). As DNA, the CDR3 is TGTGCCAGCAGCTTGCGACAGGGAGTCCAAGAGACCCAGTACTTC. This gives the protein CASSLRQGVQETQYF.

This clonotype was counted many times. This chain links TRBV5-6 with TRBJ1-5; 8 bases agree with TRBD1. The ends lost 5 bases at V and 4 bases at J; junction bases unmatched: 8. The germline V gene encodes CDR1 SGHDT and CDR2 YYEEEE. The CDR3 has 15 residues. As DNA, the CDR3 is TGTGCCAGCAGTTCCCGGACAGGGCGAAATCAGCCCCAGCATTTT. This codes for CASSSRTGRNQPQHF.

This clonotype was observed a handful of times. This chain links TRBV20-1 with TRBJ1-2; 9 nucleotides align to TRBD1. J was trimmed by 6 bases and V by 3 bases; bases with no gene match: 8. The CDR3 spans 14 residues. Germline V gives CDR1 DFQATT, CDR2 SNEGSKA (reference sequence). CDR3 residues: CSARSYRGQDGYTF. The CDR3 bases are TGCAGTGCTAGGTCCTACAGGGGGCAGGATGGCTACACCTTC.

The chain is built from TRBV6-1 and TRBJ2-7, with 8 bases lining up with TRBD2. Germline CDR1 reads MNHNS; CDR2 reads SASEGT. V shed 6 bases, J shed 5 bases, and the junction held 9 bases outside the gene matches. The CDR3 runs to 14 residues. For the CDR3, the DNA is TGTGCCAGCAGCCCTCGGGGGGGGGGCAACGAGCAGTACTTC. Translation gives CASSPRGGGNEQYF.

The chain links TRBV27 to TRBJ2-7; TRBD1 might be the D (5 bases). CDR3 length equals 15 residues. Germline CDR1 is MNHEY and CDR2 is SMNVEV (reference sequence). Trimming left V 3 bases short and J 7 bases short, with 19 bases between. In nucleotides, the CDR3 is TGTGCCAGCAGTTTTAGGGGCTTTGGGGTTTGGGAGCAGTACTTC. It specifies CASSFRGFGVWEQYF.

This clonotype was observed at least ten times. The J gene is TRBJ2-7, the V gene TRBV2; D perhaps matches TRBD1 (7 bases). Germline CDR1 reads SNHLY; CDR2 reads FYNNEI. The V end lost 2 bases, the J end lost 4 bases, and 18 bases lay between the germline ends. This CDR3 is built from 16 residues. The CDR3, as DNA: TGTGCCAGCAGTGAAAAGGAGGGCAGGGGGAGGTACGAGCAGTACTTC. Its translation: CASSEKEGRGRYEQYF.

This clonotype has at least ten counts. The V call is TRBV18, the J call TRBJ1-5; possibly TRBD1 for D (6 bases). Trimming shortened V by 8 bases and J by 5 bases, and 13 bases separated the two germline ends. This CDR3 is built from 13 residues. The V gene's germline CDR1 is KGHSH and CDR2 LQKENI. Written as DNA, the CDR3 is TGTGCCAGCCAGCCGGCAGGGGATCAGCCCCAGCATTTT. Protein sequence: CASQPAGDQPQHF.

V is TRBV4-1 and J is TRBJ2-2; 13 bases are shared with TRBD2. Germline-derived CDR1 and CDR2 are MGHRA and YSYEKL. The CDR3 loop spans 18 amino acids. Germline trimming cut 0 bases from V and 1 base from J; bases unmatched to any gene: 2. The CDR3 sequence is CASSQERLAGGNTGELFF. Here the CDR3 DNA reads TGCGCCAGCAGCCAAGAAAGACTAGCGGGAGGGAACACCGGGGAGCTGTTTTTT.

The V gene is TRBV14, the J gene TRBJ2-2; D remains unclear. CDR3 length: 14 residues. Trimming removed 0 bases from V and 7 bases from J, with 9 bases in between. CDR1 is SGHDN, CDR2 FVKESK, per germline. Here the CDR3 reads CASSQDLGYGELFF. The CDR3 coding sequence is TGTGCCAGCAGCCAAGATTTAGGTTACGGGGAGCTGTTTTTT. The entire variable domain, with the rest obtained from reference TRBV14 and TRBJ2-2, is as follows: EAGVTQFPSHSVIEKGQTVTLRCDPISGHDNLYWYRRVMGKEIKFLLHFVKESKQDESGMPNNRFLAERTGGTYSTLKVQPAELEDSGVYFCASSQDLGYGELFFGEGSRLTVL.

The chain links TRBV28 to TRBJ1-5; 7 bases match TRBD1. Germline lookup yields CDR1 MDHEN and CDR2 SYDVKM. With 7 bases clipped from V and 2 bases from J, the junction kept 5 bases outside the gene matches. CDR3 size: 14 residues. CDR3 DNA sequence: TGTGCCAGCACCGTAACAGGGGGCAATCAGCCCCAGCATTTT. This encodes CASTVTGGNQPQHF.

The chain links TRBV20-1 to TRBJ2-5, with TRBD2 identical over 11 bases. With V trimmed by 0 bases and J by 5 bases, 8 bases remained unmatched. This CDR3 comprises 16 residues. The V gene's germline CDR1 is DFQATT and CDR2 SNEGSKA (reference sequence). CDR3 region: CSARDNLAGGGETQYF. The CDR3 nucleotides are TGCAGTGCTAGAGATAATCTAGCGGGAGGTGGCGAGACCCAGTACTTC.

The chain joins TRBV20-1 to TRBJ2-7, with D possibly matching TRBD2 (6 bases). CDR3 length: 16 amino acids. Germline lookup yields CDR1 DFQATT and CDR2 SNEGSKA (reference sequence). Trimming removed 0 bases at V and 4 bases at J, with 19 bases between. CDR3 in amino acids: CSARDDRRGRLYEQYF. The CDR3 coding sequence is TGCAGTGCTAGAGATGATCGGCGGGGTAGGTTATACGAGCAGTACTTC.

J is TRBJ2-7 and V is TRBV7-3; maybe TRBD1 (6 bases). The CDR3 has 13 residues. Germline assignment: CDR1 SGHTA and CDR2 FQGTGA. Trimming left V 8 bases short and J 6 bases short, with 17 bases between. This chain's CDR3 is CASGPTHRVEQYF. CDR3 coding DNA: TGTGCCAGCGGCCCCACCCACAGGGTCGAGCAGTACTTC.

There are a few counts of this clonotype. The rearrangement links TRBV10-3 to TRBJ2-7, with unresolved D. V lost 4 bases and J 0 bases, leaving 4 bases between the germline ends. Per germline, CDR1 ENHRY and CDR2 SYGVKD. The CDR3 has 12 residues. The DNA of the CDR3 is TGTGCCATCAGTGGACACTCCTACGAGCAGTACTTC. It specifies CAISGHSYEQYF.

This clonotype was seen ten or more times. The chain carries TRBV28 and TRBJ2-5; the D call may be TRBD1 or TRBD2 (5 bases each). CDR1 and CDR2 from the germline V gene are MDHEN and SYDVKM. V was shortened by 6 bases and J by 7 bases, with 15 bases between the two germline ends. This CDR3 is 13 amino acids long. CDR3 sequence reads: CASSPGTVSTQYF. In DNA form, the CDR3 reads TGTGCCAGCAGCCCAGGGACCGTCTCGACCCAGTACTTC.

This clonotype was found many times. The CDR3 loop reads CSVVKNGGYTF. Written as DNA, the CDR3 is TGCAGCGTGGTCAAGAATGGTGGCTACACCTTC. The chain employs TRBV29-1 and TRBJ1-2; D is unresolved. Germline-derived CDR1 and CDR2 are SQVTM and ANQGSEA. The CDR3 is 11 amino acids. Trimming took off 6 bases at V and 7 bases at J, with 12 bases between the two ends.

The chain is built from TRBV7-8 and TRBJ1-6; D may be TRBD1 (5 bases). The CDR3 is made up of 15 amino acids. V was pared by 6 bases and J by 9 bases, with 18 bases between. From germline, CDR1 is SGHVS and CDR2 FQNEAQ. The CDR3 DNA sequence: TGTGCCAGCAGTTTTTCCGGGGGAGGAGCTTCACCCCTCCACTTT. Translating it yields CASSFSGGGASPLHF.

This clonotype was recorded many times. This chain connects TRBV11-2 to TRBJ2-2, with no clear D. V dropped 5 bases and J dropped 2 bases, with 6 bases sitting between them. The CDR3 has 13 residues. Germline CDR1 is SGHAT and CDR2 is FQNNGV. Here the CDR3 DNA reads TGTGCCAGCAGCCTGATCAACACCGGGGAGCTGTTTTTT. It codes for CASSLINTGELFF.

This clonotype was seen at least ten times. The CDR3 nucleotides are TGTGCCAGCAGTTCCTACAATGAGCAGTTCTTC. It is translated as CASSSYNEQFF. The chain uses TRBV12-3 or TRBV12-4 and TRBJ2-1; D unresolved. The CDR3 is made up of 11 amino acids. Trimming cost V 4 bases and J 2 bases, with 0 bases left between them.

This clonotype was counted a few times. The chain couples TRBV30 to TRBJ1-5; D not certain. Trimming shortened V by 0 bases and J by 0 bases, and 15 bases separated the two germline ends. The CDR3 runs to 17 residues. Germline CDR1 and CDR2: GTSNPN and SVGIG (reference sequence). The CDR3 coding sequence is TGTGCCTGGAGTGTATCCAGAACACCATATAGCAATCAGCCCCAGCATTTT. Its translation: CAWSVSRTPYSNQPQHF.

Points on this clonotype: A much more abundant neighbour one base away suggests this may be a read error. The V call is TRBV28, the J call TRBJ1-1; 8 bases are shared with TRBD1. The CDR3 has 15 amino acids. Germline CDR1 is MDHEN and CDR2 is SYDVKM. The DNA for the CDR3 is TGTGCCAGCAGCCCGCCGGCAGGGGGCCGCACTGAAGCTTCCTTT. This encodes CASSPPAGGRTEASF.

Many counts were recorded for this clonotype. The V call is TRBV2, the J call TRBJ1-1; 7 bases map to TRBD1. CDR1 is SNHLY and CDR2 is FYNNEI in the germline V gene. The CDR3 consists of 15 residues. Unmatched junction bases numbered 4, after V lost 3 bases and J lost 0 bases. The CDR3 sequence: CASSERDRVNTEAFF. CDR3 in DNA: TGTGCCAGCAGTGAGAGAGACAGGGTGAACACTGAAGCTTTCTTT.

This clonotype was picked up many times. The rearrangement uses TRBV12-3 or TRBV12-4 and TRBJ1-2; TRBD1 aligns across 7 bases. Losses at the gene ends were 5 bases for V and 8 bases for J; bases not matched to a gene: 14. The CDR3 contains 15 residues. The CDR3, as DNA: TGTGCCAGCAGTAGTAGACAGGGCCTCCCCACGGGCTACACCTTC. Protein sequence: CASSSRQGLPTGYTF.

This clonotype was observed a few times. J is TRBJ1-6 and V is TRBV15, with TRBD1 as a possible D gene (6 bases). This CDR3 comprises 19 residues. Germline lookup yields CDR1 LNHNV and CDR2 YYDKDF (reference sequence). V lost 0 bases and J 5 bases, leaving 20 bases between the germline ends. CDR3: CATSRDSHRGQENNSPLHF. The CDR3 region has the DNA TGTGCCACCAGCAGAGATTCCCACCGGGGGCAAGAGAATAATTCACCCCTCCACTTT.

This clonotype has ten or more counts. V usage is TRBV12-3 or TRBV12-4 and J usage is TRBJ2-7; the match to TRBD2 covers 12 bases. The J segment lost 6 bases and the V segment lost 6 bases, leaving 6 bases of the junction unmatched. The CDR3 is made up of 14 amino acids. The CDR3 loop is CASSPSGGAGEQYF. For the CDR3, the DNA is TGTGCCAGCAGCCCTAGCGGGGGGGCAGGCGAGCAGTACTTC.